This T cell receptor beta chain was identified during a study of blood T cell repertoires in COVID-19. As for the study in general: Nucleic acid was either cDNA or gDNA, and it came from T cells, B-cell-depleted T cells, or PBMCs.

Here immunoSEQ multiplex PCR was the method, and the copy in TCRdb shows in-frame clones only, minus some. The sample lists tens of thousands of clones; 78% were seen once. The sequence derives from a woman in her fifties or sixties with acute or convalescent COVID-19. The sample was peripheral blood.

CDR3 DNA: TGTGCCAGCAGTGGGTGGCAGACCTACGAGCAGTACTTC. Translated: CASSGWQTYEQYF. This chain connects TRBV25-1 to TRBJ2-7; D remains unclear. The CDR3 runs to 13 residues. Germline-derived CDR1 and CDR2 are MGHDK and SYGVNS. V lost 4 bases and J 2 bases, leaving 9 bases between the germline ends.